This T cell receptor (beta chain) was sequenced during a study of molecular identifiers for immune sequencing clone quantification (dated by TCRdb to the late 2010s). Notes on the research overall: For a replicate experiment, RNA from 20,000 or 100,000 naive CD8 T cells was divided into five aliquots, of which four were sequenced. This methods study used CD8 T cells to benchmark TCR RNA copy counting and molecular-identifier clustering-based TCR repertoire sequencing (MIDCIRS). On the study overall, not on this receptor specifically: Approximately 3.3 recovered TCR RNA copies per cell were obtained by modeling, versus about 9.7 by digital PCR, implying a capture efficiency of about 30%. Highly expanded clone sizes could be underestimated because identical TCR molecules may share a barcode. Spiked-in Jurkat TCR RNA (roughly 10 copies' worth), which is not part of the donor repertoire, was contained in the naive libraries. When barcode sub-clustering was not used, chimeric consensus sequences inflated TCR diversity, with chimeras reaching as high as 47%. Spiked-in Jurkat TCR RNA equivalent to a single cell was reported to be detectable even among 850,000 to 1,000,000 naive CD8 T cells. In CMV-specific effector cells, clones with more than 20 RNA copies accounted for over 98% of molecules, whereas in naive cells such clones accounted for under 1%.

The V and J ends are trimmed by 4 bases and 5 bases, leaving 14 bases between them. From the germline V gene (reference sequence), CDR1 is SEHNR and CDR2 is FQNEAQ. Reading from cysteine to phenylalanine, the CDR3 counts 15 amino acids. Only the CDR3 region is kept as DNA, spanning 45 bases read in frame from base 1. Libraries of naive CD8 T cells were generated from roughly 20,000 to 1,000,000 sorted cells, with 10%, 30% or 50% of the purified RNA used. Naive CD8 T cells, defined as CD8+CD4-CCR7+CD45RA+, were FACS-sorted into RLT Plus buffer on a BD FACSAria II. Approximately eleven TCR copies' worth of Jurkat RNA were spiked into roughly 19,000-1,000,000 naive CD8 T cell samples to test detection sensitivity. Enrichment of CD8 T cells was done with RosetteSep CD8+ T Cell Enrichment Cocktail plus Ficoll-Paque, and ACK red cell lysis came afterward. Library prep was done by PCR. Sequenced on an Illumina HiSeq 4000. Bulk TCR libraries were generated as previously described, with the TCR primers listed in Table S5 used. Total RNA was purified with the Qiagen AllPrep DNA/RNA kit. Before analysis, reads from multiple sequencing runs of the same library were pooled. In the original analysis: Reads were retained only if the reads had an exact TCR constant sequence, and the retained reads were trimmed to 150 nt and grouped according to their 12-nt molecular barcodes. Reads within each barcode group were sub-clustered using a 15% Levenshtein threshold, and quality-weighted consensus sequences were constructed for each RNA molecule. Non-functional sequences were removed, as were lower-count sequences one edit away from another. Based on a fit of two negative binomial distributions, barcode sub-clusters having less than 20% of the maximum read count were discarded. TCRdb redid the processing of the public reads, applying fastp at Q25 and MiXCR, and retained in-frame beta chains. Each record represents a unique CDR3 protein, reported with the most common genes and DNA among its rows. TCRdb, not the authors, supplied the V and J calls. The sample profile shows approximately 550,000 distinct CDR3 sequences; about a fifth of them were found once. 0.7% to 1% of the sample is in the top ten clones.

This clonotype occurred a few times. Its antigen has not been determined. Base-call qualities are not available, and no considerably larger clone is one nucleotide away. The sequence derives from a human donor in good health. Some libraries in this study had Jurkat cell RNA spiked in. Sequencing was done on a sample of naive CD8+ T cells from blood, with Jurkat cell RNA spiked in. Taken with the paper, the label for cell subset or site translates to: FACS-sorted CD8+CD4-CCR7+CD45RA+ naive T cells. The sequence links TRBV7-9 to TRBJ1-4; a tentative D call is TRBD1 (6 bases match). The DNA reads as follows: TGTGCCAGCAGCTCCCCCGGGGGCAGGAATGAAAAACTGTTTTTT. This is translated as CASSSPGGRNEKLFF. Where the CDR3 stops, the reference TRBV7-9 and TRBJ1-4 genes take over; the full variable domain is DTGVSQNPRHKITKRGQNVTFRCDPISEHNRLYWYRQTLGQGPEFLTYFQNEAQLEKSRLLSDRFSAERPKGSFSTLEIQRTEQGDSAMYLCASSSPGGRNEKLFFGSGTQLSVL.